This T cell receptor beta chain was profiled in a study of T cells in Graves' hyperthyroidism and ophthalmopathy. Aged 18 to 65, the patients had hyperthyroidism that was newly diagnosed and had lasted under 2 months. General study findings and limits: Ophthalmopathy stood apart from stable hyperthyroidism in a 13 V-J model. In validation, the model predicted ophthalmopathy. These predictions came a median about 6.2 months before onset. Within blood appeared most thyroid clonotypes that had expanded above 0.001.

This clonotype was observed many times. Its antigen is unidentified. Amplified regions were TCR beta CDR3 sequences from RNA transcripts. In the first-round RT-PCR of the TCR CDR3, the HTBI primer set was used. TCRdb re-called the multiplex PCR reads with MiXCR, one entry per CDR3 protein. This repertoire shows roughly 200,000 distinct CDR3 sequences, approximately 20% found once; its top ten account for about two fifths. Trimming stripped 1 base from V and 1 base from J, with 7 bases between. Germline V lookup: CDR1 SGHAT, CDR2 FQDESV (reference sequence). This CDR3 region has 14 residues. The gene calls are TRBV11-1 and TRBJ1-1; D gene unclear. This clonotype was obtained from a man aged 35 to 55 with Graves' hyperthyroidism. Sequencing was carried out using blood. This CDR3 reads CASSLEPKNTEAFF. The CDR3 region has the DNA TGTGCCAGCAGCTTAGAGCCCAAGAACACTGAAGCTTTCTTT.